This TCR beta chain was observed in a study of blood T cells in healthy people across ages. A J-beta primer mix and a sample-barcoded 5' primer were used in a second PCR of about 7 to 12 cycles. A template-switch adaptor containing 12 random nucleotides labeled each cDNA molecule. CDR3-containing paired-end reads numbering at least 2.5 million came from each sample. TCRdb redid the calling of the 5' RACE reads with MiXCR, one entry per CDR3 protein. In the table there are around 1,000,000 distinct CDR3 sequences, approximately 38% of which are singletons. With V trimmed by 0 bases and J by 11 bases, 16 bases remained unmatched. Germline-derived CDR1 and CDR2 are SGHTA and FQGNSA. The CDR3 has 17 residues. To note about this clonotype: Its matching antigen is unknown.

Study-level results: Donors of long life had a larger count of naive CD4+ cells and greater diversity than aged donors. Changes in expanded clonotypes were possibly confounded, as the CMV status of donors was unknown.

Sequences were obtained from blood. The V and J genes are TRBV7-2 and TRBJ2-5; 9 positions agree with TRBD2. The receptor was derived from a man between 18 and 29 years old in good health. DNA for the CDR3: TGTGCCAGCAGCTTAGCCCCCGGGACTAGCCAACTCAATGAGCAGTACTTC. Its translation is CASSLAPGTSQLNEQYF. Together with reference TRBV7-2 and TRBJ2-5, the CDR3 gives the full variable domain: GAGVSQSPSNKVTEKGKDVELRCDPISGHTALYWYRQSLGQGLEFLIYFQGNSAPDKSGLPSDRFSAERTGGSVSTLTIQRTQQEDSAVYLCASSLAPGTSQLNEQYFGPGTRLLVL.